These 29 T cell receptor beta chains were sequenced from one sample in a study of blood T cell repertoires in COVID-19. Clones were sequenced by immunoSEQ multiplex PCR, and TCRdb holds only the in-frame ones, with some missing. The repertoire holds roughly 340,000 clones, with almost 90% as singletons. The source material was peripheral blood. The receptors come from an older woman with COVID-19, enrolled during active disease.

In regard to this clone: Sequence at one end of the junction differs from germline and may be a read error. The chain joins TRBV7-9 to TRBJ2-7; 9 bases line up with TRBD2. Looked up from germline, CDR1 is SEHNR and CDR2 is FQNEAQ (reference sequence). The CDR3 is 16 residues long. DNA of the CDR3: TGTGCCGGCAGCTCCCCCCGCGGGGGGGGCTCCTACGAGCAGTACTTC. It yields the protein CAGSSPRGGGSYEQYF.

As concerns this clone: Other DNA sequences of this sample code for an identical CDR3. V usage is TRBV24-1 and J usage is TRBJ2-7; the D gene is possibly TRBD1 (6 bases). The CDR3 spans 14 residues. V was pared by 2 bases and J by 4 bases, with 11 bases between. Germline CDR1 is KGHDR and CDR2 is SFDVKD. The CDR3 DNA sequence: TGTGCCACCAGTGATTGGACAGACCCATACGAGCAGTACTTC. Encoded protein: CATSDWTDPYEQYF.

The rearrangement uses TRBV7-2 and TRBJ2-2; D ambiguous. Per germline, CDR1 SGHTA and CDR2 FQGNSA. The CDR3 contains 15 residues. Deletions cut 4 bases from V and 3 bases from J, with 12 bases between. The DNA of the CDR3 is TGTGCCAGCAGCTCAACCCTACTCGACACCGGGGAGCTGTTTTTT. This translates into CASSSTLLDTGELFF.

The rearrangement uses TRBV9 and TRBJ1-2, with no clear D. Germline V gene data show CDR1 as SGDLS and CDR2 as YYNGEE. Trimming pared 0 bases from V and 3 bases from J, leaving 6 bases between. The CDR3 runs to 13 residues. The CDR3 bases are TGTGCCAGCAGCGTAGAGCCGGACTATGGCTACACCTTC. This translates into CASSVEPDYGYTF.

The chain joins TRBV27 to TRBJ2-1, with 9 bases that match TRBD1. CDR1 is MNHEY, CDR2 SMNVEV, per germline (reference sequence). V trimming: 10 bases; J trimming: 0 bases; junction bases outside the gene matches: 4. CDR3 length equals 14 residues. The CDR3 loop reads CATLQGASYNEQFF. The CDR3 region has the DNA TGTGCCACCCTACAGGGGGCCTCCTACAATGAGCAGTTCTTC.

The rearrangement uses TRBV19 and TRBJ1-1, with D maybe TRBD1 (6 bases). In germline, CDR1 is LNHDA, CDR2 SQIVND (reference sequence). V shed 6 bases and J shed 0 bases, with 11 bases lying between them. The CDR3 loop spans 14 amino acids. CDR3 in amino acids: CASSHGQLNTEAFF. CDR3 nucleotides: TGTGCCAGTAGCCATGGACAGCTGAACACTGAAGCTTTCTTT.

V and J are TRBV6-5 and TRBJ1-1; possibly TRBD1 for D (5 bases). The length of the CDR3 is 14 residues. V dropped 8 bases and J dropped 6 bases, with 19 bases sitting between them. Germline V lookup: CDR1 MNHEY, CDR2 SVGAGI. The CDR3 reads CASLRGPGGSEAFF. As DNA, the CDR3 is TGTGCCAGCTTAAGGGGACCTGGGGGGTCTGAAGCTTTCTTT.

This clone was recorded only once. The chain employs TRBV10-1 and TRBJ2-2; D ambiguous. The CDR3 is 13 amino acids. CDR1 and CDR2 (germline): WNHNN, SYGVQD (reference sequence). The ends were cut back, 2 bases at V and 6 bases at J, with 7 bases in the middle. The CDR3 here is CASSEGPAGELFF. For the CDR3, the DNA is TGCGCCAGCAGTGAGGGCCCCGCCGGGGAGCTGTTTTTT.

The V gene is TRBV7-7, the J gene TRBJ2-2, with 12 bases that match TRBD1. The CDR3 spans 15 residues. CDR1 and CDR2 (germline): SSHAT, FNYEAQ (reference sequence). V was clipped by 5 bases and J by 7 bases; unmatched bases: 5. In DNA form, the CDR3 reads TGTGCCAGCAGCGTTGGGACAGGGGGCGACGGGGAGCTGTTTTTT. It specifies CASSVGTGGDGELFF.

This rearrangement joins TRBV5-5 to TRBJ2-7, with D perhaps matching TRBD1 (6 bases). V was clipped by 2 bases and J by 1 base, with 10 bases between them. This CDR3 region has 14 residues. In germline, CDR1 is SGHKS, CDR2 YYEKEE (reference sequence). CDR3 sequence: CASSLRTASYEQYF. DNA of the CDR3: TGTGCCAGCAGCTTACGGACAGCTTCCTACGAGCAGTACTTC.

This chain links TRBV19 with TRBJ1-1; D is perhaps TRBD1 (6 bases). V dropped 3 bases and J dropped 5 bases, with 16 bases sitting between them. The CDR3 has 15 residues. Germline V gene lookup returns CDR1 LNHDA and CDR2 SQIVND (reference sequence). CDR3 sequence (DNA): TGTGCCAGTAGTATTGGCGGGGGCTGGAAAACTGAAGCTTTCTTT. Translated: CASSIGGGWKTEAFF.

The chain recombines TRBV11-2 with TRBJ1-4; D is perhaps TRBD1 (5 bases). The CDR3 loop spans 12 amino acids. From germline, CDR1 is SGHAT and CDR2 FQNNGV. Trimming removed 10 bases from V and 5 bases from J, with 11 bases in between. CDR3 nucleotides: TGTGCCACGGCAGGGCCGAATGAAAAACTGTTTTTT. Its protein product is CATAGPNEKLFF.

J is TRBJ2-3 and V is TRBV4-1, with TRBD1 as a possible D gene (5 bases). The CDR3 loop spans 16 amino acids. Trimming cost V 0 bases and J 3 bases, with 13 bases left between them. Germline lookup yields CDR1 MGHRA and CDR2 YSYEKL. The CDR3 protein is CASSQEVGRVTDTQYF. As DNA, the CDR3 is TGCGCCAGCAGCCAAGAGGTCGGCAGGGTGACAGATACGCAGTATTTT.

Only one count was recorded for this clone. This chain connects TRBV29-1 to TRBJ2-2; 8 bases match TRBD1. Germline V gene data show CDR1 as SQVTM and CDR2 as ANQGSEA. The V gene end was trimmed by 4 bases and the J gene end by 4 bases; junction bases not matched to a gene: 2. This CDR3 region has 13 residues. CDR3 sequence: CSVAGQVTGELFF. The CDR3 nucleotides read TGCAGCGTTGCGGGACAGGTCACCGGGGAGCTGTTTTTT.

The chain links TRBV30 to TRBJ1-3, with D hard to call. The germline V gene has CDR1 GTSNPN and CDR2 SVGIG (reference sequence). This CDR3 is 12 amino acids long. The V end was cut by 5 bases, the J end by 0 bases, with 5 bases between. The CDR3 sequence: CAWRSSGNTIYF. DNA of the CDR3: TGTGCCTGGCGGAGCTCTGGAAACACCATATATTTT.

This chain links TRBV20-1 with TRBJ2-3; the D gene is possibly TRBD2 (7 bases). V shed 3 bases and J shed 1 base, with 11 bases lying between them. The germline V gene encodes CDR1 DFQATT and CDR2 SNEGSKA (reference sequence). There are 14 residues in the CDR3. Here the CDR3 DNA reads TGCAGTGCTAGTCGGGGGGCTGGCACAGATACGCAGTATTTT. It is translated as CSASRGAGTDTQYF.

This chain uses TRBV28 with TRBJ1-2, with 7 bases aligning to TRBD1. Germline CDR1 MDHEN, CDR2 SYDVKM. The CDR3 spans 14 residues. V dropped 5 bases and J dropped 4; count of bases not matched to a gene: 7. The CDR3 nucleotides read TGTGCCAGCAGTCGGCCGGGACAGCTCTATGGCTACACCTTC. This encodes CASSRPGQLYGYTF.

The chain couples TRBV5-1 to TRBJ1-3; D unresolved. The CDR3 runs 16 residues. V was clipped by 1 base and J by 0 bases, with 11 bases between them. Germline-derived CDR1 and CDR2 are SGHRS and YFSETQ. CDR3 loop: CASSLSSEYSGNTIYF. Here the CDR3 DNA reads TGCGCCAGCAGCTTGTCGTCGGAGTACTCTGGAAACACCATATATTTT.

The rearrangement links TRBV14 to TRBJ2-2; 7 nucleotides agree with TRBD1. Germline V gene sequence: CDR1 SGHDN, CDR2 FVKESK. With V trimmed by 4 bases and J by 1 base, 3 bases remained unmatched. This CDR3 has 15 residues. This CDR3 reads CASSPGQRNTGELFF. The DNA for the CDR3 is TGTGCCAGCAGCCCGGGACAGAGGAACACCGGGGAGCTGTTTTTT.

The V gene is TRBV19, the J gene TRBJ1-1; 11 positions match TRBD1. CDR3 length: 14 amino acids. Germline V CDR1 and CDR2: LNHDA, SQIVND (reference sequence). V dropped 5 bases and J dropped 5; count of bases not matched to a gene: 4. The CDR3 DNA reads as TGTGCCAGTAGTCCCGGGACAGGGGGAACTGAAGCTTTCTTT. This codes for CASSPGTGGTEAFF.

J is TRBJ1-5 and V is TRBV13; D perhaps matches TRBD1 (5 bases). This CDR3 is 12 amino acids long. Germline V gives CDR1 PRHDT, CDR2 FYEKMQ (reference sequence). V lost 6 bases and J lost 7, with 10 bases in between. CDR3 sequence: CASSKGSQPQHF. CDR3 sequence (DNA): TGTGCCAGCAGTAAGGGGTCCCAGCCCCAGCATTTT.

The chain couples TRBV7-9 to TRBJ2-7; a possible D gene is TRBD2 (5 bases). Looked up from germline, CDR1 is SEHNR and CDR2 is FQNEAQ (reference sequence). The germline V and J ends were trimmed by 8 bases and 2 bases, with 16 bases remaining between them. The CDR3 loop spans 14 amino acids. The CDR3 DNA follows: TGTGCCAGCGCCAGTGACTATTCTACCTACGAGCAGTACTTC. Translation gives CASASDYSTYEQYF.

CDR3 DNA: TGTGCCAGCAGGGGGCGGATTAATGAAAAACTGTTTTTT. It encodes CASRGRINEKLFF. The chain carries TRBV7-8 and TRBJ1-4; a weak D match, TRBD1 (5 bases). The CDR3 covers 13 residues. Germline CDR1 is SGHVS and CDR2 is FQNEAQ. V was trimmed by 6 bases and J by 4 bases, leaving 9 bases between them. Full variable domain (outside the CDR3, taken from reference TRBV7-8 and TRBJ1-4): GAGVSQSPRYKVAKRGQDVALRCDPISGHVSLFWYQQALGQGPEFLTYFQNEAQLDKSGLPSDRFFAERPEGSVSTLKIQRTQQEDSAVYLCASRGRINEKLFFGSGTQLSVL.

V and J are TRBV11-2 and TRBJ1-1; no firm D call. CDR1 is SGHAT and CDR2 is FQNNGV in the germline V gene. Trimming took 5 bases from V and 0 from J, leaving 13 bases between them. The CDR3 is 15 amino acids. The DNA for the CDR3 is TGTGCCAGCAGCCCCAATCAGAACATGAACACTGAAGCTTTCTTT. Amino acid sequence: CASSPNQNMNTEAFF.

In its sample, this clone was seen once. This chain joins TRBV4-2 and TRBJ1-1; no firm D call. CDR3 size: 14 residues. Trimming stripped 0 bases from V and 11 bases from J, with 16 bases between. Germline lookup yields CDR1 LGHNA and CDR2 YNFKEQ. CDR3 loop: CASSQEKPPVVAFF. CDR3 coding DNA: TGTGCCAGCAGCCAAGAGAAACCCCCGGTCGTCGCTTTCTTT.

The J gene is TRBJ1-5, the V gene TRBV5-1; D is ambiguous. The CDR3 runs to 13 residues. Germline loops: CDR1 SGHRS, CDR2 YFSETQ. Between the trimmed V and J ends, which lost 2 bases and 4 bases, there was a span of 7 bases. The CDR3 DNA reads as TGCGCCAGCAGCTTCTCAGAAAATCAGCCCCAGCATTTT. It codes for CASSFSENQPQHF.

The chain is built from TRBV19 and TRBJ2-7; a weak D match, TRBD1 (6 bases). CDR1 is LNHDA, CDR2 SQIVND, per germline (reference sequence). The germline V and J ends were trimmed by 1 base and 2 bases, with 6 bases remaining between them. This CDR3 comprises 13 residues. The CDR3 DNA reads TGTGCCAGTAGTATAGGACAGGCCTACGAGCAGTACTTC. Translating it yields CASSIGQAYEQYF.

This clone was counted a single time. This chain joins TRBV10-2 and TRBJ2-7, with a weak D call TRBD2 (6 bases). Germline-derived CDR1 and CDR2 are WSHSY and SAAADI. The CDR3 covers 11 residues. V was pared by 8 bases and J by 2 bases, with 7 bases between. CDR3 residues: CASGGTYEQYF. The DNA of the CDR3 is TGCGCCAGCGGGGGGACCTACGAGCAGTACTTC.

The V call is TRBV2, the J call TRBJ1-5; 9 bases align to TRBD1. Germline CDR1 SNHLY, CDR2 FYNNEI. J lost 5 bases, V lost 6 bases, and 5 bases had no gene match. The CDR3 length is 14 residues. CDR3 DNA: TGTGCCAGCAGGAAAGGACAGGGGTATCAGCCCCAGCATTTT. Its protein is CASRKGQGYQPQHF.